This T cell receptor (beta chain) was obtained from a study of blood T cell repertoires in COVID-19. Study-wide background: Samples representing acute and convalescent COVID-19 were sourced from the United States, Italy and Spain. In each case, the material was cDNA or gDNA derived from T cells, B-cell-depleted T cells, or PBMCs.

Germline values: CDR1 SGHKS, CDR2 YYEKEE (reference sequence). The V end was cut by 10 bases, the J end by 10 bases, with 38 bases between. The length of the CDR3 is 18 residues. As handled by the study authors: The authors estimated nucleated cell counts from reference gene primer amplification. Libraries were prepared by immunoSEQ multiplex PCR; TCRdb keeps only in-frame clonotypes and omits some of them. V and J calls and clone size are copied from that table; D and trimming were computed from the DNA. The sample holds 100,000 to 150,000 clones; 80% to 85% are singletons and the top ten take 3.8%.

The chain carries TRBV5-5 and TRBJ1-1; maybe TRBD1 (6 bases). This clonotype was obtained from a woman aged 50 to 60 with acute or convalescent COVID-19. The sequenced material came from peripheral blood. CDR3 bases: TGTGCCTCTAAGCCTATTTCAGGATTCGACAGGAATCGGGGGGGAGCTTTCTTT. Translation: CASKPISGFDRNRGGAFF.